What follows are 5 T cell receptor beta chains derived from one specimen sequenced in a study of CD8 T cells in Susac syndrome (dated 2019 in TCRdb). Libraries were constructed by the immunoSEQ multiplex PCR assay. RNA was extracted using the RNeasy kit, and roughly 0.45 to 1 microgram was reverse transcribed with random hexamers. TCRdb reprocessing: public reads trimmed at Q25 with fastp, clones called with MiXCR, in-frame beta chains kept. Every distinct CDR3 protein forms one entry, paired with its most common genes and DNA. This sample gives 150,000 to 200,000 distinct CDR3 sequences in total; 94% of them show up just once. 0.12% of the sample is held by the ten biggest clonotypes. Sequenced material: CD4+ T cells from PBMCs. These receptors were collected from a human donor with Susac syndrome.

The rearrangement links TRBV3-1 to TRBJ2-1; no reliable D call. The germline V gene has CDR1 LGHDT and CDR2 YNNKEL (reference sequence). CDR3 length: 13 amino acids. Trimming removed 4 bases from V and 8 bases from J, with 12 bases in between. This CDR3 reads CASSRRLDHEQFF. CDR3 DNA: TGTGCCAGCAGCCGTCGACTCGATCATGAGCAGTTCTTC.

This chain joins TRBV27 and TRBJ1-1; D call uncertain. Germline V CDR1 and CDR2: MNHEY, SMNVEV (reference sequence). The germline V and J ends were trimmed by 2 bases and 1 base, with 8 bases remaining between them. The CDR3 sequence is 14 residues long. The CDR3 here is CASSLNRANTEAFF. The CDR3 nucleotides read TGTGCCAGCAGTTTAAACAGAGCGAACACTGAAGCTTTCTTT.

The chain is built from TRBV7-9 and TRBJ1-2, with a tentative D call TRBD1 (6 bases). CDR1 is SEHNR, CDR2 FQNEAQ, per germline (reference sequence). V lost 4 bases, J lost 8 bases, and 20 bases lay in between. CDR3 length: 15 amino acids. The CDR3 nucleotides read TGTGCCAGCAGCTCCGAGGTCGGGGGGCGCGGCGGCTACACCTTC. Amino acid sequence: CASSSEVGGRGGYTF.

The chain is built from TRBV20-1 and TRBJ2-3, with 10 bases identical to TRBD1. CDR3 length: 15 amino acids. CDR1 is DFQATT, CDR2 SNEGSKA, per germline (reference sequence). V was pared by 4 bases and J by 4 bases, with 8 bases of the junction left unmatched. The CDR3: CSAIGDRGFADTQYF. The CDR3 nucleotides read TGCAGTGCTATCGGGGACAGGGGCTTCGCAGATACGCAGTATTTT.

This clonotype was seen just once. The rearrangement joins TRBV27 to TRBJ2-7; 8 nucleotides match TRBD1. This CDR3 has 14 amino acids. CDR1 MNHEY and CDR2 SMNVEV come from the germline V gene (reference sequence). The V and J ends lost 4 bases and 0 bases, in that order; junction bases with no gene match: 2. CDR3 amino acids: CASSWTGTSYEQYF. In DNA form, the CDR3 reads TGTGCCAGCAGTTGGACAGGGACCTCCTACGAGCAGTACTTC.